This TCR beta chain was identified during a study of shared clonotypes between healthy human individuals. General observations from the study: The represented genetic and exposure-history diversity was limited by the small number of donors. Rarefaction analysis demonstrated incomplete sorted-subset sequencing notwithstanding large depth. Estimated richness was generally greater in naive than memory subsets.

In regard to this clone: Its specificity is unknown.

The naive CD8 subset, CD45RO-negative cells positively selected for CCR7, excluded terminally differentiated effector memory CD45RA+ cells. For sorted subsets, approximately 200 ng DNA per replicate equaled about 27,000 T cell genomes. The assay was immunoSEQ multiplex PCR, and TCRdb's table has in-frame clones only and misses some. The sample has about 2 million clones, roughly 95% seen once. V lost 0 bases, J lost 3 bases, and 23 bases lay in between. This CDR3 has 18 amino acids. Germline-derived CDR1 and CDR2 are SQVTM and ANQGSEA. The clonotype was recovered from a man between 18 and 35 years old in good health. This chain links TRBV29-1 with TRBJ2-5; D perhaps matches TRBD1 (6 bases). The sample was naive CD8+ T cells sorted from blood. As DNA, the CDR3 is TGCAGCGTTGAAGACCAGGGGTGCGTCTTTGGTTGTGAAGAGACCCAGTACTTC. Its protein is CSVEDQGCVFGCEETQYF.